The 18 T cell receptor beta chains in this list originate from one sample, sequenced in a study of T cell repertoires in cytomegalovirus infection. TCRdb recomputed calls from the reads with MiXCR, one row per CDR3 protein. The sample has approximately 770,000 distinct CDR3 sequences, roughly 29% seen once; the top ten hold around 14%. These TCRs' antigens remain unknown. Sequenced here: cultured CD8+ T cells from PBMCs, sampled from culture after CMV antigen stimulation. The receptors derive from a human donor in good health (CMV status not recorded). Some clones in this sample may be carry-over from other donors' samples.

In this sample, this clonotype turned up a few times. V gene TRBV7-9 combines with J gene TRBJ2-1; D possibly matches TRBD1 or TRBD2 (5 bases each). The germline CDR1 and CDR2 sequences are SEHNR and FQNEAQ (reference sequence). Trimming stripped 11 bases from V and 7 bases from J, with 12 bases between. The CDR3 sequence is 11 residues long. The chain's CDR3 is CAWAGANEQFF. CDR3 sequence (DNA): TGTGCCTGGGCCGGGGCAAATGAGCAGTTCTTC.

This clonotype showed up just a few times. This chain uses TRBV27 with TRBJ1-5; unclear D gene. V lost 4 bases and J 8 bases, leaving 12 bases between the germline ends. The CDR3 has 13 amino acids. Germline V lookup: CDR1 MNHEY, CDR2 SMNVEV (reference sequence). CDR3 in DNA: TGTGCCAGCAGTTCGGGATACCTGAAGCCCCAGCATTTT. Translating it yields CASSSGYLKPQHF.

This clonotype was detected once. This rearrangement joins TRBV6-1 to TRBJ1-1, with D possibly matching TRBD1 (6 bases). CDR1 MNHNS and CDR2 SASEGT come from the germline V gene. Trimming took off 2 bases at V and 3 bases at J, with 16 bases between the two ends. The CDR3 extends over 16 amino acids. The CDR3 region is CASSENPIGGHTEAFF. The CDR3 DNA reads as TGTGCCAGCAGTGAAAACCCGATAGGGGGTCACACTGAAGCTTTCTTT.

The chain's CDR3 is CASSLKGGPPNNEQFF. For the CDR3, the DNA is TGTGCCAGCAGTTTGAAAGGGGGTCCCCCAAACAATGAGCAGTTCTTC. The J gene is TRBJ2-1, the V gene TRBV27; a possible D gene is TRBD1 (6 bases). Germline CDR1 MNHEY, CDR2 SMNVEV (reference sequence). The CDR3 covers 16 residues. The V end lost 3 bases, the J end lost 5 bases, and 17 bases lay between the germline ends.

Notes on this clonotype: A read error may produce the germline difference seen at one junction end. The V call is TRBV28, the J call TRBJ2-5, with D unclear. CDR1 and CDR2 from the germline V gene are MDHEN and SYDVKM. The CDR3 is made up of 14 amino acids. The CDR3 nucleotides are TGTGCCAGCATGCCTTGGAATGACCAGGAGACCCAGTACTTC. Protein: CASMPWNDQETQYF. Using reference TRBV28 and TRBJ2-5 for the parts outside the CDR3, the full variable domain is DVKVTQSSRYLVKRTGEKVFLECVQDMDHENMFWYRQDPGLGLRLIYFSYDVKMKEKGDIPEGYSVSREKKERFSLILESASTNQTSMYLCASMPWNDQETQYFGPGTRLLVL.

This rearrangement joins TRBV10-2 to TRBJ2-5, with a possible D match to TRBD1 (5 bases). This CDR3 is built from 14 residues. Germline V gene lookup returns CDR1 WSHSY and CDR2 SAAADI. V was clipped by 4 bases and J by 5 bases, with 14 bases between them. CDR3 coding DNA: TGCGCCAGCAGTGTAGATTTCAGGGTGGAGACCCAGTACTTC. Its translation is CASSVDFRVETQYF.

This clonotype has a count of ten or more. J is TRBJ1-1 and V is TRBV7-2; 10 positions agree with TRBD1. Germline loops: CDR1 SGHTA, CDR2 FQGNSA. With V trimmed by 5 bases and J by 4 bases, 7 bases remained unmatched. The CDR3 is 15 residues long. This CDR3 is CASSTWTGGFTEAFF. The CDR3 nucleotides are TGTGCCAGCAGCACCTGGACAGGGGGTTTCACTGAAGCTTTCTTT.

V and J are TRBV19 and TRBJ1-1, with D uncertain. V dropped 4 bases and J dropped 1 base, with 13 bases sitting between them. Germline loops: CDR1 LNHDA, CDR2 SQIVND (reference sequence). The length of the CDR3 is 15 residues. In DNA form, the CDR3 reads TGTGCCAGTAGTAGCCCTTGGACGGAGAACACTGAAGCTTTCTTT. As protein: CASSSPWTENTEAFF.

The chain combines TRBV19 with TRBJ2-6; D may be TRBD1 (6 bases). Per the germline V gene, CDR1 is LNHDA and CDR2 is SQIVND (reference sequence). V was shortened by 2 bases and J by 0 bases, with 23 bases between the two germline ends. The CDR3 contains 21 residues. The chain's CDR3 is CASSILGAALRDISGANVLTF. The CDR3 DNA reads as TGTGCCAGTAGTATATTGGGGGCGGCTTTACGGGATATCTCTGGGGCCAACGTCCTGACTTTC.

This clonotype was seen only a few times. The chain employs TRBV7-3 and TRBJ1-1, with D perhaps matching TRBD1 (6 bases). Germline CDR1 SGHTA, CDR2 FQGTGA. This CDR3 is 15 amino acids long. V was trimmed by 0 bases and J by 3 bases, leaving 11 bases between them. The CDR3 nucleotides are TGTGCCAGCAGCTTAACACAGGGCCGGGACACTGAAGCTTTCTTT. This gives the protein CASSLTQGRDTEAFF.

This clonotype was seen a few times. The rearrangement uses TRBV4-1 and TRBJ2-2; 7 bases line up with TRBD1. This CDR3 has 18 residues. V lost 0 bases, J lost 0 bases, and 7 bases stayed unmatched. The germline V gene encodes CDR1 MGHRA and CDR2 YSYEKL. In DNA form, the CDR3 reads TGCGCCAGCAGCCAAGAAGCGAGGGGGCTACCGAACACCGGGGAGCTGTTTTTT. The encoded protein is CASSQEARGLPNTGELFF.

The chain recombines TRBV28 with TRBJ2-5, with a possible D match to TRBD2 (6 bases). Trimming stripped 3 bases from V and 5 bases from J, with 13 bases between. This CDR3 is 14 amino acids long. The V gene's germline CDR1 is MDHEN and CDR2 SYDVKM. The CDR3 DNA follows: TGTGCCAGCAGTTTTGCCGGGAGTGCGGAGACCCAGTACTTC. Translated: CASSFAGSAETQYF.

The table lists this clonotype with a few counts. The chain recombines TRBV4-2 with TRBJ1-2; D call uncertain. Germline values: CDR1 LGHNA, CDR2 YNFKEQ. V lost 0 bases and J 3 bases, leaving 17 bases between the germline ends. This CDR3 is 17 amino acids long. CDR3 protein: CASSQDGGRTFDYGYTF. The CDR3 nucleotides are TGTGCCAGCAGCCAAGATGGAGGCAGAACTTTTGACTATGGCTACACCTTC.

The chain employs TRBV5-1 and TRBJ1-2, with 9 bases aligning to TRBD1. Germline CDR1 SGHRS, CDR2 YFSETQ. This CDR3 comprises 17 residues. Trimming cost V 0 bases and J 6 bases; bases outside gene matches: 12. The CDR3 DNA reads TGCGCCAGCAGCTTGGCCGGTTCGGGACAGGGTTCAGATGGCTACACCTTC. Translation gives CASSLAGSGQGSDGYTF.

The chain joins TRBV25-1 to TRBJ2-3; TRBD1 might be the D (5 bases). This CDR3 has 15 amino acids. CDR1 and CDR2 from the germline V gene are MGHDK and SYGVNS. V shed 1 base and J shed 4 bases, with 12 bases lying between them. The DNA for the CDR3 is TGTGCCAGCAGTGAATGGGGCAGCGCCGCAGATACGCAGTATTTT. This codes for CASSEWGSAADTQYF.

This chain joins TRBV7-6 and TRBJ2-7; weak D call: TRBD2 (5 bases). Germline lookup yields CDR1 SGHVS and CDR2 FNYEAQ. The length of the CDR3 is 13 residues. The V end lost 1 base, the J end lost 7 bases, and 11 bases lay between the germline ends. CDR3 nucleotide sequence: TGTGCCAGCAGCTTAGGGCCCTCGGGGGAGCAGTACGTC. Protein: CASSLGPSGEQYV.

In this sample, this clonotype turned up once. A read error may explain this, as a much larger clone is one base away. The chain couples TRBV7-2 to TRBJ2-7, with 9 bases matching TRBD2. This CDR3 region has 16 residues. Germline-derived CDR1 and CDR2 are SGHTA and FQGNSA. CDR3 sequence: CASSGGLAGTSYKQYV. CDR3 nucleotide sequence: TGTGCCAGCAGCGGAGGTCTAGCGGGGACATCCTACAAGCAGTACGTC.

The V gene is TRBV4-1, the J gene TRBJ1-1; D is ambiguous. CDR3 length equals 15 residues. From germline, CDR1 is MGHRA and CDR2 YSYEKL. Deletions cut 3 bases from V and 1 base from J, with 12 bases between. The chain's CDR3 is CASSHTANPNTEAFF. In DNA, the CDR3 is TGCGCCAGCAGCCACACAGCGAATCCGAACACTGAAGCTTTCTTT.